This T cell receptor beta chain is drawn from a study of cytomegalovirus exposure and HLA in healthy donors. Overall study results and limits: The study reported that TCR beta sequences accurately predicted HLA-A and HLA-B alleles in most subjects. Prior analysis indicated that the majority of TCR beta V segments exhibited productivity approximately 87% or approximately 30% of the time.

The V end was cut by 2 bases, the J end by 3 bases, with 11 bases between. The germline V gene has CDR1 MNHEY and CDR2 SVGAGI. This CDR3 is built from 15 residues. The PCR used 60 Vbeta and 13 Jbeta primers. Method: immunoSEQ multiplex PCR; TCRdb's copy keeps in-frame clones and lacks some. The sample contains 160,000 or so clones, less than 85% of which appear only once. This clone was seen a handful of times. Its antigen is still unknown. This receptor was obtained from a woman in her 50s in good health and CMV-seropositive. The chain has TRBV6-5 and TRBJ2-1; D perhaps matches TRBD1 (5 bases). Sequencing was done on a sample of PBMCs. The CDR3 sequence: CASSYKGLRYNEQFF. The CDR3, as DNA: TGTGCCAGCAGTTACAAGGGGTTACGCTACAATGAGCAGTTCTTC.